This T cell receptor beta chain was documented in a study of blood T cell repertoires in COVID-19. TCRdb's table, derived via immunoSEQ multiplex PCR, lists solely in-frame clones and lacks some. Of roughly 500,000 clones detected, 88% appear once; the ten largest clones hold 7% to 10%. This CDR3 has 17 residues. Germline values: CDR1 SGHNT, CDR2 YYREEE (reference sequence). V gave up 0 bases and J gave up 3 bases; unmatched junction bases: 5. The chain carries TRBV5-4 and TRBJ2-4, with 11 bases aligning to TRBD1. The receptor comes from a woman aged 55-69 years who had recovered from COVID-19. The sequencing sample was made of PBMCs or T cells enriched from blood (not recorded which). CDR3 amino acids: CASSLDGQGAVKNIQYF. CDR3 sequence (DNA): TGTGCCAGCAGCTTGGACGGACAGGGGGCTGTCAAAAACATTCAGTACTTC.